What follows are 15 T cell receptor beta chains derived from one specimen sequenced in a study of CD8+ T cells in alopecia areata. Treatment meaning: oral pan-JAK inhibitor, 5-10 mg twice daily. In each case, RNA was isolated and then reverse transcribed into cDNA as the sequencing template. The method was immunoSEQ multiplex PCR; TCRdb's version includes in-frame clones alone and lacks a portion of them. The data show about 180,000 clones, with approximately 52% seen just once and around 15% held by the top ten. Specimen: CD4+ T cells sorted from blood, collected at approximately week 56, from a patient treated with tofacitinib. These receptors came from a human donor with alopecia areata.

This clone turned up a few times. The J gene is TRBJ1-1, the V gene TRBV7-9, with D uncertain. The ends were cut back, 5 bases at V and 4 bases at J, with 11 bases in the middle. The germline V gene has CDR1 SEHNR and CDR2 FQNEAQ (reference sequence). This CDR3 is built from 13 residues. The CDR3 spells CASSHDGVTEAFF. Written as DNA, the CDR3 is TGTGCCAGCAGCCACGACGGGGTCACTGAAGCTTTCTTT.

The V call is TRBV30, the J call TRBJ2-2; 9 nucleotides agree with TRBD1. The CDR3 is 15 amino acids. V was clipped by 3 bases and J by 4 bases; unmatched bases: 6. From germline, CDR1 is GTSNPN and CDR2 SVGIG (reference sequence). The CDR3 nucleotides read TGTGCCTGGAGCCACAGGGACAGGGTCACCGGGGAGCTGTTTTTT. Translation gives CAWSHRDRVTGELFF. Complete variable domain (other parts from reference TRBV30 and TRBJ2-2): SQTIHQWPATLVQPVGSPLSLECTVEGTSNPNLYWYRQAAGRGLQLLFYSVGIGQISSEVPQNLSASRPQDRQFILSSKKLLLSDSGFYLCAWSHRDRVTGELFFGEGSRLTVL.

The chain employs TRBV30 and TRBJ1-5; 7 bases line up with TRBD1. The V and J ends lost 0 bases and 3 bases, in that order; junction bases with no gene match: 8. This CDR3 is built from 16 residues. The germline CDR1 and CDR2 sequences are GTSNPN and SVGIG (reference sequence). Here the CDR3 DNA reads TGTGCCTGGAGTGTACGAGGGACAGTCAACAATCAGCCCCAGCATTTT. It yields the protein CAWSVRGTVNNQPQHF.

J is TRBJ2-6 and V is TRBV30; D not resolved. Trimming took off 7 bases at V and 0 bases at J, with 7 bases between the two ends. Germline V CDR1 and CDR2: GTSNPN, SVGIG (reference sequence). The CDR3 contains 13 residues. In DNA, the CDR3 is TGTGCCTATCAAGTCTCTGGGGCCAACGTCCTGACTTTC. Protein product: CAYQVSGANVLTF.

The chain is built from TRBV5-1 and TRBJ1-1, with D possibly TRBD1 on 5 matching bases. Deletions cut 4 bases from V and 5 bases from J, with 15 bases between. This CDR3 is 14 amino acids long. CDR1 and CDR2 from the germline V gene are SGHRS and YFSETQ. CDR3 protein: CASSVSGGDTEAFF. In DNA, the CDR3 is TGCGCCAGCAGCGTGAGCGGGGGTGATACTGAAGCTTTCTTT.

This clone was detected many times. The rearrangement links TRBV19 to TRBJ2-3; D might be TRBD1 or TRBD2, each matching 5 bases. The CDR3 loop spans 14 amino acids. With 5 bases removed from V and 2 bases from J, the gap between germline ends came to 11 bases. Germline V gives CDR1 LNHDA, CDR2 SQIVND (reference sequence). The CDR3 DNA sequence: TGTGCCAGTAGTCCCAGGGACGCCACAGATACGCAGTATTTT. Encoded protein: CASSPRDATDTQYF.

This clone occurred once. The J gene is TRBJ2-5, the V gene TRBV4-2, with 10 bases aligning to TRBD2. The CDR3 has 15 amino acids. Per the germline V gene, CDR1 is LGHNA and CDR2 is YNFKEQ. V trimming: 4 bases; J trimming: 5 bases; junction bases outside the gene matches: 7. CDR3: CASSPPSGGDETQYF. The DNA for the CDR3 is TGTGCCAGCAGCCCCCCTAGCGGGGGTGATGAGACCCAGTACTTC.

This chain connects TRBV29-1 to TRBJ2-7; D unclear. Germline V CDR1 and CDR2: SQVTM, ANQGSEA. The CDR3 sequence is 11 residues long. V dropped 4 bases and J dropped 7 bases, with 11 bases sitting between them. In DNA, the CDR3 is TGCAGCGTTGTGACGGTCCAGGAGCAGTACTTC. The encoded protein is CSVVTVQEQYF.

The chain combines TRBV11-2 with TRBJ2-2; D unclear. V was pared by 5 bases and J by 8 bases, with 15 bases between. The CDR3 loop spans 14 amino acids. Germline-derived CDR1 and CDR2 are SGHAT and FQNNGV. The CDR3 reads CASSPGQPLGELFF. In DNA form, the CDR3 reads TGTGCCAGCAGCCCCGGCCAGCCCTTAGGGGAGCTGTTTTTT.

In this sample, this clone turned up a few times. The V and J genes are TRBV19 and TRBJ2-2; D assignment may be TRBD1 or TRBD2 (5 bases each). The CDR3 is 17 amino acids. V lost 4 bases, J lost 4 bases, and 19 bases lay in between. Germline V CDR1 and CDR2: LNHDA, SQIVND (reference sequence). In nucleotides, the CDR3 is TGTGCCAGTAGTACTCAGGGACCGCCGCGAATCACCGGGGAGCTGTTTTTT. Translating it yields CASSTQGPPRITGELFF.

In nucleotides, the CDR3 is TGCAGCGTGAAAATAAGGGAGCTAGCGGGGAAAGAGACCCAGTACTTC. Translation gives CSVKIRELAGKETQYF. The V gene is TRBV29-1, the J gene TRBJ2-5, with TRBD2 matching 9 bases. After removal of 6 bases from V and 3 bases from J, the junction contained 14 bases not matched to a gene. The length of the CDR3 is 16 residues. Germline V gene sequence: CDR1 SQVTM, CDR2 ANQGSEA.

This clone was observed a single time. This chain connects TRBV15 to TRBJ1-2; D possibly corresponds to TRBD1 (6 bases). Trimming removed 6 bases at V and 0 bases at J, with 11 bases between. This CDR3 spans 14 amino acids. Germline CDR1 is LNHNV and CDR2 is YYDKDF (reference sequence). In DNA, the CDR3 is TGTGCCACCAGGGGACACGGAGCTAACTATGGCTACACCTTC. It translates to CATRGHGANYGYTF.

The rearrangement uses TRBV28 and TRBJ2-1; TRBD2 matches at 8 bases. CDR1 is MDHEN, CDR2 SYDVKM, per germline. The CDR3 is 13 amino acids. With 6 bases clipped from V and 6 bases from J, the junction kept 4 bases outside the gene matches. The CDR3 coding sequence is TGTGCCAGCAGGACTAGCGTGAGCAATGAGCAGTTCTTC. It encodes CASRTSVSNEQFF.

This clone was detected a few times. The genes are TRBV5-1 and TRBJ2-5, with unresolved D. V was shortened by 3 bases and J by 2 bases, with 8 bases between the two germline ends. CDR1 is SGHRS and CDR2 is YFSETQ in the germline V gene. The CDR3 has 13 amino acids. The CDR3 spells CASSSGFQETQYF. CDR3 nucleotide sequence: TGCGCCAGCAGCTCCGGGTTTCAAGAGACCCAGTACTTC.

In the case of this clone: One end of the junction varies from germline; a read error may be responsible. The chain couples TRBV7-7 to TRBJ2-1; TRBD1 aligns across 9 bases. Germline-derived CDR1 and CDR2 are SSHAT and FNYEAQ (reference sequence). The CDR3 covers 15 residues. The CDR3 DNA follows: TGTGCTAGCAGCTTAGCGGCGGGACAGGGCAATGAGCAGTTCTTC. As protein: CASSLAAGQGNEQFF.